The 8 T cell receptor beta chains below were found in one sample sequenced in a study of T-cell reconstitution after alpha-beta-depleted transplantation in children. Unique molecular identifiers were used in preparing the TCRbeta library. In TCRdb, the PCR reads were re-called with MiXCR into one record per CDR3 protein. The sample contains 90,000 to 95,000 distinct CDR3 sequences, less than 15% of which appear only once. The sample was PBMCs from the stem cell graft donor, taken from the stem cell graft. The receptors were sampled from a human donor who donated a stem cell graft to a child with inherited bone marrow failure.

This clonotype occurred many times. The J gene is TRBJ2-1, the V gene TRBV6-5; 13 bases match TRBD2. This CDR3 has 16 residues. Trimming cost V 6 bases and J 9 bases; bases outside gene matches: 11. The germline gives CDR1 MNHEY, CDR2 SVGAGI. In DNA form, the CDR3 reads TGTGCCAGCAGCCCCCCACTAGCGGGGGGGCGAGGTGAGCAGTTCTTC. It codes for CASSPPLAGGRGEQFF.

This clonotype was recorded many times. This chain links TRBV5-1 with TRBJ2-1; 7 nucleotides match TRBD1. The germline V gene encodes CDR1 SGHRS and CDR2 YFSETQ. The CDR3 contains 15 residues. J gave up 4 bases and V 5 bases, and 9 bases lay outside the gene matches. The CDR3, as DNA: TGCGCCAGCAGAAAAGAACAGGGGAAGTACAATGAGCAGTTCTTC. Translating it yields CASRKEQGKYNEQFF.

At least ten counts were recorded for this clonotype. The J gene is TRBJ1-2, the V gene TRBV11-2, with a tentative D call TRBD1 (5 bases). The V gene lost 3 bases and the J gene lost 8 bases, with 7 bases spanning the gap. Germline V gene lookup returns CDR1 SGHAT and CDR2 FQNNGV. The CDR3 is 11 amino acids. Written as DNA, the CDR3 is TGTGCCAGCAGCTTCAGGGCCGGCTACACCTTC. It yields the protein CASSFRAGYTF.

This clonotype was seen repeatedly, ten times or more. The chain has TRBV7-9 and TRBJ2-7; D not resolved. Germline V lookup: CDR1 SEHNR, CDR2 FQNEAQ (reference sequence). Trimming left V 5 bases short and J 0 bases short, with 8 bases between. This CDR3 is built from 13 residues. This CDR3 is CASSPPGSYEQYF. As DNA, the CDR3 is TGTGCCAGCAGCCCGCCAGGCTCCTACGAGCAGTACTTC. Filled out from reference TRBV7-9 and TRBJ2-7, the complete variable domain reads DTGVSQNPRHKITKRGQNVTFRCDPISEHNRLYWYRQTLGQGPEFLTYFQNEAQLEKSRLLSDRFSAERPKGSFSTLEIQRTEQGDSAMYLCASSPPGSYEQYFGPGTRLTVT.

This clonotype was picked up many times. J is TRBJ2-1 and V is TRBV29-1; either TRBD1 or TRBD2 may supply D (5 bases each). CDR3 length equals 15 residues. The ends were cut back, 7 bases at V and 0 bases at J, with 16 bases in the middle. Per the germline V gene, CDR1 is SQVTM and CDR2 is ANQGSEA. In nucleotides, the CDR3 is TGCAGCGCCAGAGGGGCATTGAGCTCCTACAATGAGCAGTTCTTC. It translates to CSARGALSSYNEQFF.

The chain is built from TRBV6-2 or TRBV6-3 and TRBJ2-3, with TRBD2 matching 7 bases. Per germline, CDR1 MNHEY and CDR2 SVGEGT. The CDR3 has 15 residues. The V segment lost 4 bases and the J segment 0 bases; nucleotides outside the gene matches: 4. CDR3 sequence reads: CASSSSSGSTDTQYF. CDR3 in DNA: TGTGCCAGCAGTTCCTCTAGCGGTAGCACAGATACGCAGTATTTT.

There are many counts of this clonotype. The chain combines TRBV5-1 with TRBJ1-1; tentative D call: TRBD1 (6 bases). Trimming left V 4 bases short and J 2 bases short, with 15 bases between. The germline V gene encodes CDR1 SGHRS and CDR2 YFSETQ. The CDR3 is 15 amino acids. This chain's CDR3 is CASSPPDRRNTEAFF. The CDR3, as DNA: TGCGCCAGCAGCCCGCCCGACAGGCGAAACACTGAAGCTTTCTTT. Together with reference TRBV5-1 and TRBJ1-1, the CDR3 gives the full variable domain: KAGVTQTPRYLIKTRGQQVTLSCSPISGHRSVSWYQQTPGQGLQFLFEYFSETQRNKGNFPGRFSGRQFSNSRSEMNVSTLELGDSALYLCASSPPDRRNTEAFFGQGTRLTVV.

This clonotype was counted many times. The chain's CDR3 is CSASAGLAAYEQYF. The CDR3 nucleotides are TGCAGTGCTAGCGCGGGACTGGCAGCCTACGAGCAGTACTTC. The rearrangement links TRBV20-1 to TRBJ2-7; weak D call: TRBD2 (6 bases). Trimming stripped 3 bases from V and 2 bases from J, with 14 bases between. CDR1 is DFQATT and CDR2 is SNEGSKA in the germline V gene (reference sequence). The CDR3 contains 14 residues.